The entry below describes one TCR beta chain. Its cognate antigen is unknown. Germline V lookup: CDR1 SGDLS, CDR2 YYNGEE. Trimming cost V 0 bases and J 3 bases, with 4 bases left between them. The CDR3 is 12 residues long. The data were obtained in a study of PD-1 blockade in mismatch repair-deficient tumors. Findings of the study overall: Rapid post-treatment expansion, then contraction, generally preceding radiologic response, marked tumor-resident clones.

Every patient had mismatch repair deficiency by PCR or immunohistochemistry. A few pembrolizumab responders had their TCRs sequenced. Only in-frame clones appear in the TCRdb table, and some are missing; sequencing was by immunoSEQ multiplex PCR. This table holds some 110,000 clones, roughly 80% found once. The clonotype comes from an adult with mismatch repair-deficient cancer. Sequenced material: peripheral blood, taken 60 weeks after starting pembrolizumab. V is TRBV9 and J is TRBJ2-7; D is unclear. The CDR3 region is CASSVDGYEQYF. The CDR3 bases are TGTGCCAGCAGCGTAGACGGCTACGAGCAGTACTTC.